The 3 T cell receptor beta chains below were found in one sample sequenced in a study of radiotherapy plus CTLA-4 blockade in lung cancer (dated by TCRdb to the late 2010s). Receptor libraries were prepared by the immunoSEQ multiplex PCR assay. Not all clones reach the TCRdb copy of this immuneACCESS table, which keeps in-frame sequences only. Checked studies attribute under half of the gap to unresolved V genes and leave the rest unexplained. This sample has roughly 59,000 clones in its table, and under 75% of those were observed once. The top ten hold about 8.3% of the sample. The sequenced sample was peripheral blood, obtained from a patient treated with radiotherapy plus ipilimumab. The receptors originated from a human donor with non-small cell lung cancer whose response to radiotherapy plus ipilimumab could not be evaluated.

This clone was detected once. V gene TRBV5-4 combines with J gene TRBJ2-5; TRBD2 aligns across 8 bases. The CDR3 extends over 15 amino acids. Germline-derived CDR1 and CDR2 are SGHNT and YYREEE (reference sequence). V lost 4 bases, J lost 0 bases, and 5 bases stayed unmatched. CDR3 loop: CASSVGTRDQETQYF. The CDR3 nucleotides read TGTGCCAGCAGCGTCGGGACTAGGGACCAAGAGACCCAGTACTTC.

The CDR3 DNA is TGTGCCAGCAGCTTAGGGCCAGATACGCAGTATTTT. Translation gives CASSLGPDTQYF. This rearrangement joins TRBV7-9 to TRBJ2-3; D not certain. Trimming took 1 base from V and 4 from J, leaving 3 bases between them. Looked up from germline, CDR1 is SEHNR and CDR2 is FQNEAQ (reference sequence). The CDR3 consists of 12 residues.

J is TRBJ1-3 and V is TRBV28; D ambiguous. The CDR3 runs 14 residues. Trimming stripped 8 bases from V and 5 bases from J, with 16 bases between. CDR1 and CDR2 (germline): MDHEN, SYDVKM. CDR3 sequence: CASRLAEARNTIYF. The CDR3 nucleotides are TGTGCCAGCCGATTGGCCGAGGCTCGAAACACCATATATTTT.